These 6 T cell receptor beta chains share one sample of origin, sequenced in a study of spatial heterogeneity in lung cancer. One entry per CDR3 protein, called by TCRdb with MiXCR from the 5' RACE reads. Among some 34,000 distinct CDR3 sequences, less than 9.5% were seen once, and the ten largest hold over 25%. Described time point: sample taken at primary tumor resection. Sequenced material: PBMCs, taken at surgery. These receptors were obtained from a female donor with early-stage non-small cell lung cancer.

This chain joins TRBV18 and TRBJ2-7; 9 positions agree with TRBD1. J was trimmed by 3 bases and V by 3 bases; bases with no gene match: 6. Germline assignment: CDR1 KGHSH and CDR2 LQKENI. The CDR3 has 15 amino acids. The CDR3 spells CASSPAGTGIYEQYF. CDR3 coding DNA: TGTGCCAGCTCACCGGCCGGGACAGGGATCTACGAGCAGTACTTC.

The V and J genes are TRBV14 and TRBJ1-3; D not certain. The CDR3 runs to 14 residues. Germline assignment: CDR1 SGHDN and CDR2 FVKESK. V lost 4 bases, J lost 4 bases, and 11 bases lay in between. For the CDR3, the DNA is TGTGCCAGCAGCCCCTCCTCGGGAGGAAACACCATATATTTT. Amino acid sequence: CASSPSSGGNTIYF.

As to this clonotype: A much more abundant neighbour one base away suggests this may be a read error. The rearrangement joins TRBV30 to TRBJ2-7, with TRBD2 matching over 8 bases. Germline assignment: CDR1 GTSNPN and CDR2 SVGIG (reference sequence). This CDR3 comprises 15 residues. In DNA, the CDR3 is TGTGCCTGGAGTGGCGGGGGGACATTCTCCTGCGAGCAGTACTTC. It yields the protein CAWSGGGTFSCEQYF.

This clonotype was seen many times. The genes are TRBV7-3 and TRBJ2-2; the D call may be TRBD1 or TRBD2 (5 bases each). V was cut by 1 base and J by 0 bases, with 12 bases left in between. Germline V gene data show CDR1 as SGHTA and CDR2 as FQGTGA. This CDR3 has 17 amino acids. DNA of the CDR3: TGTGCCAGCAGCTTAAAGGCCGGGGCCGCGAACACCGGGGAGCTGTTTTTT. The encoded protein is CASSLKAGAANTGELFF.

The chain has TRBV20-1 and TRBJ2-7; D is undetermined. V shed 3 bases and J shed 3 bases, with 21 bases lying between them. The CDR3 length is 16 residues. Germline V gene sequence: CDR1 DFQATT, CDR2 SNEGSKA (reference sequence). The CDR3 nucleotides are TGCAGTGCTAGTGGTCGTTCAGATGCACTGGACTACGAGCAGTACTTC. Protein: CSASGRSDALDYEQYF.

This clonotype has at least ten counts. J is TRBJ1-1 and V is TRBV20-1, with D possibly matching TRBD1 (5 bases). V gave up 3 bases and J gave up 3 bases, with 11 bases separating them. CDR3 length: 13 amino acids. Germline CDR1 DFQATT, CDR2 SNEGSKA (reference sequence). The CDR3, as DNA: TGCAGTGCTAGTGACAGCTACCACACTGAAGCTTTCTTT. Protein product: CSASDSYHTEAFF.